Below, 25 T cell receptor beta chains from the same sample are listed, as sequenced in a study of T-cell memory formation after mild COVID-19. MiXCR was run by TCRdb on the 5' RACE reads, yielding one entry per CDR3 protein. There are roughly 410,000 distinct CDR3 sequences in the sample; roughly 26% occur only once, and about 10% lies in the top ten. The sequenced material came from PBMCs or a T cell subset sorted from them (not recorded which). The receptor source for this set is an adult woman who had mild COVID-19 (a few samples of this study predate the infection). Cell type and time point are not known.

The chain couples TRBV15 to TRBJ1-3; D unclear. Deletions cut 4 bases from V and 1 base from J, with 2 bases between. Germline assignment: CDR1 LNHNV and CDR2 YYDKDF (reference sequence). The CDR3 loop spans 12 amino acids. The CDR3: CATSTSGNTIYF. The CDR3 nucleotides read TGTGCCACCAGCACGTCTGGAAACACCATATATTTT. Together with reference TRBV15 and TRBJ1-3, the CDR3 gives the full variable domain: DAMVIQNPRYQVTQFGKPVTLSCSQTLNHNVMYWYQQKSSQAPKLLFHYYDKDFNNEADTPDNFQSRRPNTSFCFLDIRSPGLGDTAMYLCATSTSGNTIYFGEGSWLTVV.

This clonotype has only a few counts. The CDR3 DNA follows: TGTGCCTGGAGTGTTGAAGCCTCCTACGAGCAGTACTTC. This encodes CAWSVEASYEQYF. This chain links TRBV30 with TRBJ2-7; D unresolved. CDR3 length: 13 amino acids. Per germline, CDR1 GTSNPN and CDR2 SVGIG (reference sequence). Trimming took off 0 bases at V and 0 bases at J, with 6 bases between the two ends.

This clonotype showed up just a few times. V gene TRBV5-5 combines with J gene TRBJ1-4, with D perhaps TRBD1 (5 bases). There are 15 residues in the CDR3. Germline assignment: CDR1 SGHKS and CDR2 YYEKEE (reference sequence). Trimming shortened V by 4 bases and J by 0 bases, and 10 bases separated the two germline ends. The CDR3 region has the DNA TGTGCCAGCAGCGCTCGACAGTCAACTAATGAAAAACTGTTTTTT. This gives the protein CASSARQSTNEKLFF.

The chain carries TRBV29-1 and TRBJ2-1; a weak D match, TRBD1 (6 bases). V was shortened by 6 bases and J by 15 bases, with 18 bases between the two germline ends. The CDR3 covers 11 residues. The germline CDR1 and CDR2 sequences are SQVTM and ANQGSEA. The CDR3, as DNA: TGCAGCGTCGCATGGGGGCAGGTGGGGTTCTTC. It yields the protein CSVAWGQVGFF.

V is TRBV20-1 and J is TRBJ2-7, with unresolved D. Germline CDR1 reads DFQATT; CDR2 reads SNEGSKA (reference sequence). CDR3 length: 12 amino acids. V lost 5 bases and J 1 base, leaving 9 bases between the germline ends. CDR3 DNA sequence: TGCAGTGCTTCTCAAGCGTCCTACGAGCAGTACTTC. Its protein is CSASQASYEQYF.

The chain uses TRBV3-1 and TRBJ1-2, with 8 bases that match TRBD1. Germline V gene data show CDR1 as LGHDT and CDR2 as YNNKEL (reference sequence). After removal of 0 bases from V and 8 bases from J, the junction contained 11 bases not matched to a gene. This CDR3 comprises 16 residues. CDR3 sequence reads: CASSQEPRGLVGGYTF. The CDR3 DNA sequence: TGTGCCAGCAGCCAAGAACCCAGGGGGCTGGTGGGCGGCTACACCTTC. The variable domain in full, with the rest retrieved from reference TRBV3-1 and TRBJ1-2, is DTAVSQTPKYLVTQMGNDKSIKCEQNLGHDTMYWYKQDSKKFLKIMFSYNNKELIINETVPNRFSPKSPDKAHLNLHINSLELGDSAVYFCASSQEPRGLVGGYTFGSGTRLTVV.

This clonotype was observed many times. The V call is TRBV29-1, the J call TRBJ1-2; D is perhaps TRBD1 (6 bases). Trimming left V 1 base short and J 4 bases short, with 19 bases between. CDR3 size: 16 residues. Germline CDR1 and CDR2: SQVTM and ANQGSEA. The CDR3 sequence: CSVEAEWRGISYGYTF. The CDR3, as DNA: TGCAGCGTTGAAGCGGAATGGAGGGGGATTAGCTATGGCTACACCTTC. The entire variable domain, with the rest obtained from reference TRBV29-1 and TRBJ1-2, is as follows: SAVISQKPSRDICQRGTSLTIQCQVDSQVTMMFWYRQQPGQSLTLIATANQGSEATYESGFVIDKFPISRPNLTFSTLTVSNMSPEDSSIYLCSVEAEWRGISYGYTFGSGTRLTVV.

The J gene is TRBJ2-1, the V gene TRBV29-1; the D gene is possibly TRBD2 (5 bases). Trimming shortened V by 5 bases and J by 1 base, and 15 bases separated the two germline ends. This CDR3 comprises 15 residues. Germline CDR1 and CDR2: SQVTM and ANQGSEA. The CDR3 sequence: CSVLPSSGSYNEQFF. DNA for the CDR3: TGCAGCGTTCTCCCTTCCAGCGGATCCTACAATGAGCAGTTCTTC.

V is TRBV7-8 and J is TRBJ1-5; D remains unclear. The germline V gene has CDR1 SGHVS and CDR2 FQNEAQ. V was clipped by 4 bases and J by 5 bases, with 21 bases between them. The CDR3 loop spans 17 amino acids. CDR3 coding DNA: TGTGCCAGCAGCTCCTACCAAAGCCGGGGAGATTATCAGCCCCAGCATTTT. It is translated as CASSSYQSRGDYQPQHF.

This clonotype was observed a handful of times. This chain joins TRBV18 and TRBJ2-6; D ambiguous. With 1 base removed from V and 4 bases from J, the gap between germline ends came to 8 bases. This CDR3 comprises 15 residues. Germline V gives CDR1 KGHSH, CDR2 LQKENI. CDR3 protein: CASSPRARGANVLTF. CDR3 bases: TGTGCCAGCTCACCACGGGCGCGGGGGGCCAACGTCCTGACTTTC.

The chain recombines TRBV6-5 with TRBJ2-1, with 10 bases matching TRBD2. Germline V gene lookup returns CDR1 MNHEY and CDR2 SVGAGI. J gave up 8 bases and V 6 bases, and 7 bases lay outside the gene matches. The CDR3 is 14 amino acids. The CDR3 is CASSLAGETDEQFF. The CDR3 DNA is TGTGCCAGCAGCCTAGCGGGGGAAACGGATGAGCAGTTCTTC.

The chain recombines TRBV11-1 with TRBJ2-7, with 9 bases fitting TRBD1. J gave up 5 bases and V 4 bases, and 15 bases lay outside the gene matches. The CDR3 length is 17 residues. Germline V gene sequence: CDR1 SGHAT, CDR2 FQDESV (reference sequence). CDR3 in amino acids: CASSSDYRGLNGDEQYF. DNA for the CDR3: TGTGCCAGCAGCTCAGATTACAGGGGGCTTAATGGCGACGAGCAGTACTTC.

V gene TRBV12-3 or TRBV12-4 combines with J gene TRBJ1-4; 9 nucleotides align to TRBD1. The CDR3 is 15 residues long. J gave up 8 bases and V 5 bases, and 9 bases lay outside the gene matches. Written as DNA, the CDR3 is TGTGCCAGCAGTGGTACCGGGACAGGGATCGAAAAACTGTTTTTT. As protein: CASSGTGTGIEKLFF.

This clonotype occurred a few times. The chain uses TRBV15 and TRBJ1-6, with D maybe TRBD1 (5 bases). This CDR3 has 15 amino acids. Per the germline V gene, CDR1 is LNHNV and CDR2 is YYDKDF (reference sequence). The ends were cut back, 1 base at V and 8 bases at J, with 12 bases in the middle. The chain's CDR3 is CATSRAQGDYSPLHF. The CDR3 nucleotides are TGTGCCACCAGCAGAGCTCAGGGAGATTATTCACCCCTCCACTTT.

This clonotype was counted between two and nine times. CDR3 protein: CASRWDPEDEQFF. The CDR3 DNA follows: TGTGCCAGCAGGTGGGACCCCGAGGATGAGCAGTTCTTC. The chain couples TRBV12-3 or TRBV12-4 to TRBJ2-1, with D perhaps matching TRBD1 or TRBD2 (5 bases each). The CDR3 is 13 amino acids. Trimming took off 6 bases at V and 8 bases at J, with 14 bases between the two ends.

This chain connects TRBV7-2 to TRBJ1-5, with a possible D match to TRBD1 (5 bases). Trimming took 1 base from V and 5 from J, leaving 12 bases between them. The CDR3 totals 15 residues. The germline CDR1 and CDR2 sequences are SGHTA and FQGNSA. CDR3 nucleotide sequence: TGTGCCAGCAGCTTAGACTGGGGGACTTATCAGCCCCAGCATTTT. Translation gives CASSLDWGTYQPQHF. The full variable domain, completed using reference TRBV7-2 and TRBJ1-5, is GAGVSQSPSNKVTEKGKDVELRCDPISGHTALYWYRQSLGQGLEFLIYFQGNSAPDKSGLPSDRFSAERTGGSVSTLTIQRTQQEDSAVYLCASSLDWGTYQPQHFGDGTRLSIL.

This chain uses TRBV29-1 with TRBJ1-1; D is unresolved. The V end lost 6 bases, the J end lost 3 bases, and 8 bases lay between the germline ends. CDR1 is SQVTM and CDR2 is ANQGSEA in the germline V gene. The CDR3 totals 11 residues. CDR3 amino acids: CSVDEYTEAFF. CDR3 in DNA: TGCAGCGTGGATGAGTACACTGAAGCTTTCTTT.

The chain combines TRBV20-1 with TRBJ1-5; tentative D call: TRBD1 (6 bases). Germline assignment: CDR1 DFQATT and CDR2 SNEGSKA (reference sequence). The CDR3 consists of 13 residues. V was shortened by 3 bases and J by 5 bases, with 11 bases between the two germline ends. The CDR3 DNA is TGCAGTGCTAGTCCGGGACACTATCAGCCCCAGCATTTT. It codes for CSASPGHYQPQHF.

This clonotype was seen a few times. CDR3 sequence reads: CASSAGTSHEQFF. For the CDR3, the DNA is TGTGCCAGTAGTGCCGGGACGAGCCATGAGCAGTTCTTC. This chain joins TRBV19 and TRBJ2-1; possibly TRBD1 or TRBD2 for D (5 bases each). Germline loops: CDR1 LNHDA, CDR2 SQIVND (reference sequence). The CDR3 spans 13 residues. Trimming took off 5 bases at V and 8 bases at J, with 13 bases between the two ends.

The chain uses TRBV4-2 and TRBJ2-1; D not certain. CDR3 length: 13 amino acids. Per germline, CDR1 LGHNA and CDR2 YNFKEQ. The germline V and J ends were trimmed by 0 bases and 7 bases, with 7 bases remaining between them. In DNA, the CDR3 is TGTGCCAGCAGCCAAGATGGTACAAATGAGCAGTTCTTC. As protein: CASSQDGTNEQFF.

A few counts support this clonotype. V gene TRBV7-2 combines with J gene TRBJ1-2, with 7 bases lining up with TRBD1. V was clipped by 3 bases and J by 8 bases; unmatched bases: 9. This CDR3 comprises 14 residues. The germline V gene encodes CDR1 SGHTA and CDR2 FQGNSA. CDR3 in amino acids: CASSLDRIPLGYTF. The DNA of the CDR3 is TGTGCCAGCAGCTTGGACAGGATCCCGTTGGGCTACACCTTC.

This clonotype occurred a few times. The V gene is TRBV15, the J gene TRBJ2-5, with D possibly matching TRBD2 (6 bases). This CDR3 region has 14 residues. V lost 3 bases to trimming and J lost 5 bases, with 13 bases between them. CDR1 LNHNV and CDR2 YYDKDF come from the germline V gene (reference sequence). The CDR3, as DNA: TGTGCCACCAGCAGGGGAGGCAGGCCGGAGACCCAGTACTTC. Translation: CATSRGGRPETQYF.

The chain recombines TRBV5-1 with TRBJ1-4; 7 bases fit TRBD1. CDR3 length equals 15 residues. CDR1 is SGHRS and CDR2 is YFSETQ in the germline V gene. After removal of 4 bases from V and 7 bases from J, the junction contained 10 bases not matched to a gene. CDR3 sequence (DNA): TGCGCCAGCAGCCCCAACCGACAGGGAAGTGAAAAACTGTTTTTT. Its protein product is CASSPNRQGSEKLFF.

This clonotype was detected a few times. This CDR3 is CASSYSTRLAGGIYEQYF. CDR3 in DNA: TGTGCCAGCAGTTACTCCACGAGACTAGCGGGAGGCATCTACGAGCAGTACTTC. J is TRBJ2-7 and V is TRBV6-5, with 13 bases lining up with TRBD2. V gave up 0 bases and J gave up 3 bases; unmatched junction bases: 8. There are 18 residues in the CDR3. CDR1 is MNHEY and CDR2 is SVGAGI in the germline V gene.

V is TRBV12-3 or TRBV12-4 and J is TRBJ2-2; no clear D gene. This CDR3 is built from 16 residues. V dropped 4 bases and J dropped 1 base, with 13 bases sitting between them. CDR3 DNA: TGTGCCAGCAGTTACCCGATATTCGGGAACACCGGGGAGCTGTTTTTT. Translating it yields CASSYPIFGNTGELFF.